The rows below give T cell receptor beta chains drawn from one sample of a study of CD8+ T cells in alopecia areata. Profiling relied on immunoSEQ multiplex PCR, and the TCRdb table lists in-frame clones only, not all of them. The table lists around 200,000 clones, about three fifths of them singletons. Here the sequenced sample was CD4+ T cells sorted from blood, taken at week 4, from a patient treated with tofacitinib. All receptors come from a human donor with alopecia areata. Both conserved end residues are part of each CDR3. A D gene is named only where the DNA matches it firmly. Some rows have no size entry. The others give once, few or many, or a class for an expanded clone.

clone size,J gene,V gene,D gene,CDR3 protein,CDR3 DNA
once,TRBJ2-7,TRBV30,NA,CAWGGYRRYEQYF,TGTGCCTGGGGGGGATACAGAAGGTACGAGCAGTACTTC
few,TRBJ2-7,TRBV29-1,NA,CSVWDRTYEQYF,TGCAGTGTTTGGGACCGGACCTACGAGCAGTACTTC
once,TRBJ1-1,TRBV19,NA,CASTWSGNTEAFF,TGTGCCAGTACCTGGTCGGGGAACACTGAAGCTTTCTTT
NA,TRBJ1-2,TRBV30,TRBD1,CAWSIGQGDMYGYTF,TGTGCCTGGAGTATTGGGCAGGGGGATATGTATGGCTACACCTTC
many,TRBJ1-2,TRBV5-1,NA,CASSGKEPGLNTF,TGCGCCAGCAGCGGAAAGGAGCCGGGCTTGAACACCTTC
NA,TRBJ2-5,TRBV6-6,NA,CASSYGPGSETQYF,TGTGCCAGCAGTTATGGACCAGGTTCAGAGACCCAGTACTTC
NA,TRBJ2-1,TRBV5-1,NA,CASSRSSDEQFF,TGCGCCAGCAGCCGGAGTAGCGACGAGCAGTTCTTC
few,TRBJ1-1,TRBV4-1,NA,CASSRDPNTEAFF,TGCGCCAGCAGCAGGGACCCGAACACTGAAGCTTTCTTT
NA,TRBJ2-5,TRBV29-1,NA,CSVDIDHGGETQYF,TGCAGCGTTGACATAGACCATGGGGGAGAGACCCAGTACTTC
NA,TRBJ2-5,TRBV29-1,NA,CSVGRAGETQYF,TGCAGCGTCGGCCGGGCGGGGGAGACCCAGTACTTC
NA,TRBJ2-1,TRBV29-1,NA,CSLRSGSYNEQFF,TGCAGCCTTAGGTCGGGGTCTTACAATGAGCAGTTCTTC
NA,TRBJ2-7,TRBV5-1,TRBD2,CASSLAPSGGTYEQYF,TGCGCCAGCAGCTTGGCCCCCAGCGGGGGGACCTACGAGCAGTACTTC
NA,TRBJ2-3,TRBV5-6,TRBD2,CASSLRGTSGTTDTQYF,TGTGCCAGCAGCCTACGGGGGACTAGCGGGACCACAGATACGCAGTATTTT
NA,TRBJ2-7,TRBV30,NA,CAWSVNGRFSYEQYF,TGTGCCTGGAGTGTGAACGGAAGATTCTCCTACGAGCAGTACTTC
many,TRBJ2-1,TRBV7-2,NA,CASSLSVRVNEQFF,TGTGCCAGCAGCTTAAGTGTCAGGGTAAATGAGCAGTTCTTC
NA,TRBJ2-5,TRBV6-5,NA,CASSPIVRAQTQYF,TGTGCCAGCAGTCCCATCGTAAGGGCCCAGACCCAGTACTTC
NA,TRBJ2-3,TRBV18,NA,CASSVLGSTDTQYF,TGTGCCAGCTCCGTTTTGGGCAGCACAGATACGCAGTATTTT
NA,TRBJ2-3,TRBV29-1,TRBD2,CSVTAGGGTDTQYF,TGCAGCGTCACAGCGGGAGGTGGCACAGATACGCAGTATTTT
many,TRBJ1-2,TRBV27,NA,CASRDPGGDYGYTF,TGTGCCAGCAGAGACCCCGGGGGGGACTATGGCTACACCTTC
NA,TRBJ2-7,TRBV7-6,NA,CASSPPASYEQYF,TGTGCCAGCAGCCCCCCCGCTAGCTACGAGCAGTACTTC
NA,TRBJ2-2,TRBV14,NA,CASSRGPANTGELFF,TGTGCCAGCAGCCGGGGGCCGGCGAACACCGGGGAGCTGTTTTTT
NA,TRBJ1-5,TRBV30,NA,CAWSGEVTDQPQHF,TGTGCCTGGAGCGGGGAGGTGACGGACCAGCCCCAGCATTTT
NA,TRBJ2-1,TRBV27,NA,CASSSTSSASSYNEQFF,TGTGCCAGCAGTTCCACCTCGTCGGCTAGCTCCTACAATGAGCAGTTCTTC
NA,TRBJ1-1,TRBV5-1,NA,CASSFGANEAFF,TGCGCCAGCAGCTTCGGGGCGAATGAAGCTTTCTTT
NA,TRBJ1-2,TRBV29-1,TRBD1,CSGGTGDHGYTF,TGCAGCGGGGGCACAGGGGACCATGGCTACACCTTC
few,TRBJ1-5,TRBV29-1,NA,CSVGQASNQPQHF,TGCAGCGTTGGACAGGCGAGCAATCAGCCCCAGCATTTT
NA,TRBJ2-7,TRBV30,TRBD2,CAWQKPGLASYEQYF,TGTGCCTGGCAAAAACCGGGACTAGCCTCCTACGAGCAGTACTTC
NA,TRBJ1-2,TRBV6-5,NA,CASSYLGQWHGYGYTF,TGTGCCAGCAGTTACTTAGGACAGTGGCACGGATATGGCTACACCTTC
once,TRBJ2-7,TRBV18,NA,CASSPQHEQYF,TGTGCCAGCTCCCCACAGCACGAGCAGTACTTC
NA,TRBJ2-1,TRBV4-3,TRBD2,CASSGLEINEQFF,TGCGCCAGCAGCGGACTAGAAATCAATGAGCAGTTCTTC
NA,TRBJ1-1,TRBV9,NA,CASSVGGQVTEAFF,TGTGCCAGCAGCGTAGGAGGTCAGGTGACTGAAGCTTTCTTT
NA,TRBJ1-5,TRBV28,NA,CASMRAFMNQPQHF,TGTGCTTCGATGCGGGCGTTTATGAATCAGCCCCAGCATTTT
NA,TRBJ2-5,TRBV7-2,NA,CASSQGLDTQYF,TGTGCCAGCAGTCAGGGGCTGGACACCCAGTACTTC
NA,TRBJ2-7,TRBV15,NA,CATSRPLGSDEQYF,TGTGCCACCAGCAGACCCTTGGGTAGCGACGAGCAGTACTTC
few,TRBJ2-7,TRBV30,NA,CAWSRYRGYEQYF,TGTGCCTGGAGTAGGTACCGGGGCTACGAGCAGTACTTC
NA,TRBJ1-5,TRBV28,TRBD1,CASTSGTGGNQPQHF,TGTGCCAGCACCTCGGGGACAGGGGGGAATCAGCCCCAGCACTTT
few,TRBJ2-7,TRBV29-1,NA,CSVSRGGGRTYEQYF,TGCAGCGTCTCCAGGGGGGGAGGACGAACCTACGAGCAGTACTTC
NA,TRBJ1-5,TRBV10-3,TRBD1,CAISRDRTDQPQHF,TGTGCCATCAGCCGGGACAGAACCGATCAGCCCCAGCATTTT
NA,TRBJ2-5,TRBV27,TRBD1,CASSFLTGTGDETQYF,TGTGCCAGCAGTTTCCTCACAGGGACAGGGGACGAGACCCAGTACTTC
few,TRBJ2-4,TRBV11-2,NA,CASRGGTAPSRDIQYF,TGTGCCAGCAGGGGCGGGACAGCCCCCAGCAGGGACATTCAGTACTTC
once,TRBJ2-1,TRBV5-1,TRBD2,CASRSPGLASRGQFF,TGCGCCAGCAGATCGCCGGGACTAGCCTCACGTGGGCAGTTCTTC
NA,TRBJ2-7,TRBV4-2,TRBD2,CASSQRTSGFSEQYF,TGTGCCAGCAGCCAACGGACTAGCGGGTTCTCCGAGCAGTACTTC
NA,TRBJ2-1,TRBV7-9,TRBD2,CASSLGSGRAYNEQFF,TGTGCCAGCAGCTTAGGTAGCGGGAGGGCCTACAATGAGCAGTTCTTC
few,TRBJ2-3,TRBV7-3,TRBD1,CASSPGTGGVTADTQYF,TGTGCCAGCAGCCCTGGGACAGGGGGCGTCACGGCAGATACGCAGTATTTT
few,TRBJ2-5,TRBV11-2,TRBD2,CASSPPSGRALETQYF,TGTGCCAGCAGCCCGCCGAGCGGGAGGGCCCTTGAGACCCAGTACTTC
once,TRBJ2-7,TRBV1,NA,CTSIPGGGRYEQYF,TGCACCAGCATCCCTGGGGGGGGCCGCTACGAGCAGTACTTC
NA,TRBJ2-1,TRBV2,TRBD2,CASRGTSGSQQFF,TGTGCCAGCAGGGGGACTAGCGGGAGTCAGCAGTTCTTC
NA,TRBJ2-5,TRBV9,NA,CASSDVGGGGVETQYF,TGTGCCAGCAGCGATGTAGGGGGAGGTGGCGTGGAGACCCAGTACTTC
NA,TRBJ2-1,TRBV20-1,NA,CSASLTRKQFF,TGCAGTGCTAGTTTGACCCGAAAGCAGTTCTTC
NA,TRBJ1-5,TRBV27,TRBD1,CASSVGTAGQPQHF,TGTGCCAGCAGTGTAGGGACAGCGGGTCAGCCCCAGCATTTT
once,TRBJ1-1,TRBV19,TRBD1,CASSARQGTRAFF,TGTGCCAGTAGTGCACGACAGGGAACGCGCGCTTTCTTT
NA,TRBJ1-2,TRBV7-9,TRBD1,CASSPRTGGDYGYTF,TGTGCCAGCAGCCCTCGGACAGGGGGGGACTATGGCTACACCTTC
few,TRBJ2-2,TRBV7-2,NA,CASRGQGTNTGELFF,TGTGCCTCGCGAGGGCAAGGAACGAACACCGGGGAGCTGTTTTTT
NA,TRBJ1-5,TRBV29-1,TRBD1,CSPQTGSVGHSNQPQHF,TGCAGCCCCCAGACAGGGTCAGTTGGGCATAGCAATCAGCCCCAGCATTTT
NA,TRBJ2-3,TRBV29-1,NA,CSVESGGTDTQYF,TGCAGCGTTGAGAGCGGAGGGACAGATACGCAGTATTTT
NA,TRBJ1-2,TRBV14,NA,CASSHQGGIPNWDYGYTF,TGTGCCAGCAGCCACCAGGGAGGCATTCCGAACTGGGACTATGGCTACACCTTC